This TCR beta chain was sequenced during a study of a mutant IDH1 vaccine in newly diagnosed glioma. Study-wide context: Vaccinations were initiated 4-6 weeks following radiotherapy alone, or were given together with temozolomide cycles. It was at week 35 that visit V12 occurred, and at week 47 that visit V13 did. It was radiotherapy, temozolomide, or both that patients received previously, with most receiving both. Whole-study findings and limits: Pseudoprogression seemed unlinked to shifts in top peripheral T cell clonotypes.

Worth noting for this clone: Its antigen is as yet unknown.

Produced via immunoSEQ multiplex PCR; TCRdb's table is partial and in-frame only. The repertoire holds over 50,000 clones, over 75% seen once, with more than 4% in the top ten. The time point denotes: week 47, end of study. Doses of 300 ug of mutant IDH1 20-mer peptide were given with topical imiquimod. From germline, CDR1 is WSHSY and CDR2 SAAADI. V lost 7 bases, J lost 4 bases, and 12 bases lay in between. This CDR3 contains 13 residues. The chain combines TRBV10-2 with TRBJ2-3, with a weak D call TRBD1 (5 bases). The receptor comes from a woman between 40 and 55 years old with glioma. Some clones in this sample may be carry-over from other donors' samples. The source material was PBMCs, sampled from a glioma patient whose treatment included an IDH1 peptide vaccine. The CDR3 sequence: CASKAGLADTQYF. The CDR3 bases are TGCGCCAGCAAGGCAGGGCTGGCAGATACGCAGTATTTT.